This is a list of T cell receptor beta chains from one sample in a study of cytomegalovirus exposure and HLA in healthy donors. Assay: immunoSEQ multiplex PCR; the TCRdb copy retains only in-frame clones and omits some. The sample includes about 200,000 clones, less than 90% seen only once; the top ten take around 5.6%. Sequencing input: PBMCs. These receptors came from a woman between 18 and 29 years old in good health and CMV-seronegative. CDR3s include the opening cysteine and the closing phenylalanine or tryptophan. A D gene is named only where the DNA matches it firmly. Part of the rows lack a size; the others show once, few, many or a class for expanded clones.

v_call	d_call	clone_size	j_call	cdr3_aa	cdr3_nt
TRBV5-1	.	.	TRBJ2-7	CASSLGAEQYF	TGCGCCAGCAGCTTGGGGGCAGAGCAGTACTTC
TRBV30	.	.	TRBJ2-7	CAWSVQDSSSYEQYF	TGTGCCTGGAGTGTACAGGACAGCAGCTCCTACGAGCAGTACTTC
TRBV5-1	.	.	TRBJ2-5	CASSLREAETQYF	TGCGCCAGCAGCTTGAGGGAAGCCGAGACCCAGTACTTC
TRBV7-6	TRBD1	.	TRBJ1-2	CASSPTGNYGYTF	TGTGCCAGCAGCCCGACAGGGAACTATGGCTACACCTTC
TRBV5-1	.	.	TRBJ1-5	CASSFSVGVQPQHF	TGCGCCAGCAGCTTTTCCGTAGGGGTTCAGCCCCAGCATTTT
TRBV9	TRBD1	.	TRBJ1-3	CASSEEGTGSGNTIYF	TGTGCCAGCAGCGAGGAAGGGACAGGCTCTGGAAACACCATATATTTT
TRBV27	.	.	TRBJ1-1	CASSFSRVNTEAFF	TGTGCCAGCAGTTTTAGCCGGGTTAACACTGAAGCTTTCTTT
TRBV25-1	.	.	TRBJ1-1	CASSEFGGLAVAFF	TGTGCCAGCAGTGAATTCGGGGGGCTCGCAGTCGCTTTCTTT
TRBV27	.	.	TRBJ2-7	CASRSRAYEQYF	TGTGCCAGCAGGTCCAGGGCCTACGAGCAGTACTTC
TRBV28	TRBD1	many	TRBJ1-2	CASRPDWTGASGGYTF	TGTGCCAGCAGACCGGACTGGACAGGGGCATCAGGGGGCTACACCTTC
TRBV7-6	.	.	TRBJ1-5	CASSPGGSNQPQHF	TGTGCCAGCAGCCCCGGGGGAAGCAATCAGCCCCAGCATTTT
TRBV4-2	.	once	TRBJ2-1	CASSQEGPYNEQFF	TGTGCCAGCAGCCAAGAGGGCCCCTACAATGAGCAGTTCTTC
TRBV28	TRBD1	.	TRBJ1-1	CASSPTGGTEAFF	TGTGCCAGCAGTCCTACAGGGGGCACTGAAGCTTTCTTT
TRBV11-1	TRBD1	.	TRBJ1-1	CASSYSGTGWTEAFF	TGTGCCAGCAGCTACTCCGGGACAGGGTGGACTGAAGCTTTCTTT
TRBV11-2	.	.	TRBJ1-1	CASSLANMNTEAFF	TGTGCCAGCAGCTTAGCCAACATGAACACTGAAGCTTTCTTT
TRBV5-1	.	.	TRBJ1-2	CASSLPGYGYTF	TGCGCCAGCAGCTTGCCAGGATATGGCTACACCTTC
TRBV2	.	.	TRBJ1-2	CASSENQIGYGYTF	TGTGCCAGCAGTGAAAATCAGATCGGCTATGGCTACACCTTC
TRBV2	TRBD1	few	TRBJ1-2	CASSGTGKGYGYTF	TGTGCCAGCAGTGGGACAGGGAAAGGATATGGCTACACCTTC
TRBV6-1	.	.	TRBJ1-4	CASSEALNRDKLFF	TGTGCCAGCAGTGAAGCCCTCAACAGGGATAAACTGTTTTTT
TRBV29-1	TRBD1	.	TRBJ1-1	CSVEDQGGGTEAFF	TGCAGCGTTGAAGATCAGGGGGGTGGGACTGAAGCTTTCTTT
TRBV7-6	.	.	TRBJ1-4	CASSLGSSNEKLFF	TGTGCCAGCAGCTTGGGCAGCTCTAATGAAAAACTGTTTTTT
TRBV6-4	TRBD1	few	TRBJ1-6	CASSDSRQGNSPLHF	TGTGCCAGCAGTGACTCGAGACAGGGGAATTCACCCCTCCACTTT
TRBV15	.	few	TRBJ1-5	CATSRAIPGGNQPQHF	TGTGCCACCAGCAGAGCTATCCCAGGAGGCAATCAGCCCCAGCATTTT
TRBV6-1	.	.	TRBJ2-7	CASSDRVEQYF	TGTGCCAGCAGTGACAGGGTCGAGCAGTACTTC
TRBV6-1	.	.	TRBJ1-1	CASSEPLTVEAFF	TGTGCCAGCAGTGAACCCCTGACAGTTGAAGCTTTCTTT
TRBV27	.	once	TRBJ1-1	CASSFRVNTEAFF	TGTGCCAGCAGTTTCCGGGTGAACACTGAAGCTTTCTTT
TRBV4-1	TRBD2	.	TRBJ2-5	CASSPGPSGGIRTQYF	TGCGCCAGCAGCCCCGGGCCGAGCGGGGGGATACGGACCCAGTACTTC
TRBV11-2	.	once	TRBJ1-2	CASSQTRDGYTF	TGTGCCAGCAGCCAGACTCGGGACGGCTACACCTTC
TRBV6-1	TRBD2	.	TRBJ2-3	CASKLAASTDTQYF	TGTGCCAGTAAACTAGCGGCCAGCACAGATACGCAGTATTTT
TRBV27	.	.	TRBJ2-3	CASSLSKIPSTDTQYF	TGTGCCAGCAGTTTATCCAAAATCCCTAGCACAGATACGCAGTATTTT
TRBV10-2	TRBD1	once	TRBJ2-7	CASSESLQGDEQYF	TGCGCCAGCAGTGAGAGCCTACAGGGGGACGAGCAGTACTTC
TRBV6-1	.	.	TRBJ1-2	CASSEWGSDGYTF	TGTGCCAGCAGTGAATGGGGTTCGGACGGCTACACCTTC
TRBV7-8	.	.	TRBJ2-7	CASSLAGGPYEQYF	TGTGCCAGCAGCTTAGCGGGCGGTCCCTACGAGCAGTACTTC
TRBV5-1	.	once	TRBJ2-2	CATSPSGRDGTGELFF	TGCGCCACCTCTCCTTCGGGACGAGACGGCACCGGGGAGCTGTTTTTT
TRBV6-1	TRBD1	.	TRBJ1-5	CASMGQNNQPQHF	TGTGCCAGCATGGGACAGAACAATCAGCCCCAGCATTTT
TRBV5-1	TRBD2	.	TRBJ2-3	CASSGGLAGGTDTQYF	TGCGCCAGCAGCGGCGGATTAGCGGGAGGAACAGATACGCAGTATTTT
TRBV28	.	.	TRBJ1-3	CASSYGGSGNTIYF	TGTGCCAGCAGTTACGGGGGCTCTGGAAACACCATATATTTT
TRBV29-1	.	.	TRBJ1-1	CSVNTEAFF	TGCAGCGTCAACACTGAAGCTTTCTTT
TRBV7-9	TRBD1	.	TRBJ2-7	CASSRQGFNEQYF	TGTGCCAGCAGCCGACAGGGTTTCAACGAGCAGTACTTC
TRBV10-2	.	.	TRBJ1-1	CASSEDLSRTEAFF	TGCGCCAGCAGTGAGGACCTATCGCGCACTGAAGCTTTCTTT
TRBV19	TRBD2	.	TRBJ2-3	CASSLGGGDTDTQYF	TGTGCCAGTAGTCTAGGCGGGGGGGATACAGATACGCAGTATTTT
TRBV7-6	.	.	TRBJ1-1	CASSHWGKDTEAFF	TGTGCCAGCAGCCACTGGGGTAAGGACACTGAAGCTTTCTTT